Sequencing of this T cell receptor (beta chain) was carried out in a study of shared clonotypes between healthy human individuals. Study observations and caveats: Specimens sampled were limited to blood, with tissue repertoires likely differing. Clonotype sharing across several donors was observed for 4% to 6.5% of naive CD4 clonotypes. The generation probabilities recorded for non-shared clonotypes fell below those of clonotypes shared by all four donors.

From germline, CDR1 is SGHNT and CDR2 YYREEE (reference sequence). The CDR3 length is 13 residues. Between the trimmed V and J ends, which lost 5 bases and 7 bases, there was a span of 13 bases. For this clone: Antigen: not known.

Here immunoSEQ multiplex PCR was the method, and the copy in TCRdb shows in-frame clones only, minus some. The table includes roughly 1 million clones, around 74% detected once. The chain uses TRBV5-4 and TRBJ2-1, with unresolved D. The specimen sequenced was memory CD4+ T cells sorted from blood. Subset specified: CD45RA-negative fraction. The TCR sequence derives from a man aged 18 to 30 in good health. The CDR3 DNA sequence: TGTGCCAGCAGTAACACCATTCTGAATGAGCAGTTCTTC. Encoded protein: CASSNTILNEQFF. Full variable domain (outside the CDR3, taken from reference TRBV5-4 and TRBJ2-1): ETGVTQSPTHLIKTRGQQVTLRCSSQSGHNTVSWYQQALGQGPQFIFQYYREEENGRGNFPPRFSGLQFPNYSSELNVNALELDDSALYLCASSNTILNEQFFGPGTRLTVL.